A single sample gave rise to the 22 T cell receptor beta chains below, sequenced in a study of T cell changes during pregnancy in multiple sclerosis. Some clones are missing from TCRdb's copy, which holds only in-frame ones; the method was immunoSEQ multiplex PCR. Of approximately 89,000 clones listed, approximately 94% are singletons. The sequencing here drew on peripheral blood, taken in the third trimester of pregnancy. The receptor source for this set is a female donor with multiple sclerosis, enrolled in a pregnancy study.

This clone was counted once. The rearrangement uses TRBV5-1 and TRBJ2-7, with D perhaps TRBD2 (7 bases). Germline CDR1 SGHRS, CDR2 YFSETQ. The CDR3 is made up of 14 amino acids. The V and J ends lost 4 bases and 4 bases respectively, with 15 bases between them. The DNA for the CDR3 is TGCGCCAGCAGCAAGGGGGGGGGAGGATACGAGCAGTACTTC. Amino acids: CASSKGGGGYEQYF.

V usage is TRBV9 and J usage is TRBJ1-4, with 8 bases lining up with TRBD1. This CDR3 spans 15 amino acids. Germline CDR1 SGDLS, CDR2 YYNGEE. J was trimmed by 5 bases and V by 4 bases; bases with no gene match: 7. The CDR3 DNA follows: TGTGCCAGCAGCCCGCCAGGGGGCCGAAATGAAAAACTGTTTTTT. This translates into CASSPPGGRNEKLFF.

This clone occurred once. This chain uses TRBV23-1 with TRBJ2-7; 8 bases match TRBD1. TRBV23-1 is known as an ORF, though its function is uncertain. The CDR3 extends over 16 amino acids. The junction had 9 bases not matched to a gene; V was cut back by 3 bases and J by 2 bases. The CDR3 DNA sequence: TGCGCCAGCAGTCAGCCCGGGACAGGTGGTCCCTACGAGCAGTACTTC. Protein: CASSQPGTGGPYEQYF.

The chain carries TRBV19 and TRBJ1-5, with TRBD1 identical over 12 bases. V shed 6 bases, J shed 7 bases, and the junction held 7 bases outside the gene matches. From germline, CDR1 is LNHDA and CDR2 SQIVND (reference sequence). The CDR3 is made up of 15 amino acids. The CDR3 protein is CASRTGTGGGQPQHF. The CDR3 nucleotides read TGTGCCAGTAGAACCGGGACAGGGGGCGGGCAGCCCCAGCATTTT.

The V and J genes are TRBV4-1 and TRBJ1-1, with no clear D. Per germline, CDR1 MGHRA and CDR2 YSYEKL. Trimming removed 5 bases from V and 6 bases from J, with 16 bases in between. The CDR3 loop spans 14 amino acids. CDR3 sequence (DNA): TGCGCCAGCAGCGACCTCTTTCGGAGGGCTGAAGCTTTCTTT. This codes for CASSDLFRRAEAFF.

In regard to this clone: A much larger clonotype is one base distant, so this may be a read error. This chain uses TRBV7-8 with TRBJ1-5; maybe TRBD1 (5 bases). The CDR3 is made up of 15 amino acids. In germline, CDR1 is SGHVS, CDR2 FQNEAQ. Trimming removed 7 bases from V and 0 bases from J, with 13 bases in between. The DNA for the CDR3 is TGTGCCAGCACCCCCGACAGTTATAGCAATCAGCCCCAGCATTTT. Translating it yields CASTPDSYSNQPQHF.

The gene calls are TRBV6-1 and TRBJ2-5; TRBD1 aligns across 8 bases. Per germline, CDR1 MNHNS and CDR2 SASEGT. Trimming cost V 6 bases and J 5 bases; bases outside gene matches: 8. This CDR3 contains 14 residues. The CDR3 sequence: CASRGTGMGETQYF. As DNA, the CDR3 is TGTGCCAGCAGGGGGACAGGTATGGGGGAGACCCAGTACTTC.

The chain uses TRBV5-5 and TRBJ2-7; 9 nucleotides line up with TRBD1. There are 15 residues in the CDR3. V was clipped by 4 bases and J by 3 bases; unmatched bases: 8. The germline gives CDR1 SGHKS, CDR2 YYEKEE (reference sequence). CDR3 in DNA: TGTGCCAGCAGCACTAACCGGGACAGGGTCTACGAGCAGTACTTC. This translates into CASSTNRDRVYEQYF. Full variable domain (remainder filled in from reference TRBV5-5 and TRBJ2-7): DAGVTQSPTHLIKTRGQQVTLRCSPISGHKSVSWYQQVLGQGPQFIFQYYEKEERGRGNFPDRFSARQFPNYSSELNVNALLLGDSALYLCASSTNRDRVYEQYFGPGTRLTVT.

The chain links TRBV5-5 to TRBJ2-7; 11 bases are shared with TRBD1. CDR3 length equals 18 residues. J was trimmed by 6 bases and V by 0 bases; bases with no gene match: 14. Germline CDR1 is SGHKS and CDR2 is YYEKEE (reference sequence). The CDR3 sequence: CASSLVLWDRGYVGEQYF. As DNA, the CDR3 is TGTGCCAGCAGCTTGGTTCTATGGGACAGGGGGTATGTTGGCGAGCAGTACTTC. Based on the CDR3 plus reference TRBV5-5 and TRBJ2-7, the full variable domain is DAGVTQSPTHLIKTRGQQVTLRCSPISGHKSVSWYQQVLGQGPQFIFQYYEKEERGRGNFPDRFSARQFPNYSSELNVNALLLGDSALYLCASSLVLWDRGYVGEQYFGPGTRLTVT.

The chain employs TRBV5-1 and TRBJ2-1; 13 bases are a match to TRBD2. V shed 4 bases, J shed 0 bases, and the junction held 10 bases outside the gene matches. The V gene's germline CDR1 is SGHRS and CDR2 YFSETQ. CDR3 length: 19 residues. Here the CDR3 reads CASSRGLAGSTPSYNEQFF. The CDR3 nucleotides read TGCGCCAGCAGCCGGGGACTAGCGGGGTCCACCCCCTCCTACAATGAGCAGTTCTTC.

The rearrangement joins TRBV5-1 to TRBJ1-6; D may be TRBD1 (6 bases). From germline, CDR1 is SGHRS and CDR2 YFSETQ. Trimming left V 0 bases short and J 10 bases short, with 26 bases between. CDR3 length: 19 residues. The CDR3 protein is CASSLGTPGQGLSVSPLHF. CDR3 DNA sequence: TGCGCCAGCAGCTTGGGGACACCCGGGCAGGGGTTGTCGGTCTCACCCCTCCACTTT. The full variable domain, in which reference TRBV5-1 and TRBJ1-6 provide the parts outside the CDR3, is KAGVTQTPRYLIKTRGQQVTLSCSPISGHRSVSWYQQTPGQGLQFLFEYFSETQRNKGNFPGRFSGRQFSNSRSEMNVSTLELGDSALYLCASSLGTPGQGLSVSPLHFGNGTRLTVT.

The gene calls are TRBV28 and TRBJ2-7, with TRBD2 matching over 10 bases. J gave up 3 bases and V 4 bases, and 15 bases lay outside the gene matches. There are 18 residues in the CDR3. Germline V gene data show CDR1 as MDHEN and CDR2 as SYDVKM. CDR3 nucleotides: TGTGCCAGCAGTTACTCAGCGGGGGGGCTTACAGGGATCTACGAGCAGTACTTC. Encoded protein: CASSYSAGGLTGIYEQYF.

V and J are TRBV6-5 and TRBJ1-2, with D perhaps TRBD1 (6 bases). The CDR3 loop spans 15 amino acids. Trimming cost V 7 bases and J 2 bases, with 17 bases left between them. Germline V CDR1 and CDR2: MNHEY, SVGAGI. The CDR3 loop is CASTWLFQGNYGYTF. The CDR3 coding sequence is TGTGCCAGCACCTGGCTCTTCCAGGGGAACTATGGCTACACCTTC.

The chain recombines TRBV14 with TRBJ2-7; 9 bases line up with TRBD1. V lost 2 bases to trimming and J lost 7 bases; unmatched junction nucleotides: 9. The CDR3 totals 15 residues. CDR1 and CDR2 (germline): SGHDN, FVKESK. The CDR3 DNA reads TGTGCCAGCAGCCAAAACCGGGACAGGGCCCAGGAGCAGTACTTC. The encoded protein is CASSQNRDRAQEQYF.

The chain carries TRBV7-9 and TRBJ2-7; the D gene is possibly TRBD1 (6 bases). Trimming left V 5 bases short and J 6 bases short, with 8 bases between. The CDR3 spans 11 residues. Per the germline V gene, CDR1 is SEHNR and CDR2 is FQNEAQ (reference sequence). The CDR3 sequence: CASSQGTEQYF. CDR3 coding DNA: TGTGCCAGCAGCCAGGGGACCGAGCAGTACTTC. Full variable domain (remainder filled in from reference TRBV7-9 and TRBJ2-7): DTGVSQNPRHKITKRGQNVTFRCDPISEHNRLYWYRQTLGQGPEFLTYFQNEAQLEKSRLLSDRFSAERPKGSFSTLEIQRTEQGDSAMYLCASSQGTEQYFGPGTRLTVT.

The V and J genes are TRBV27 and TRBJ2-2, with a possible D match to TRBD2 (6 bases). V was cut by 5 bases and J by 4 bases, with 14 bases left in between. The germline gives CDR1 MNHEY, CDR2 SMNVEV (reference sequence). This CDR3 has 15 amino acids. The CDR3: CASSTRAGLTGELFF. CDR3 sequence (DNA): TGTGCCAGCAGTACTCGGGCGGGGCTCACCGGGGAGCTGTTTTTT.

Written as DNA, the CDR3 is TGCGCCAGCAGCTTGGGGGTAGGGGCACCCTTCTACGAGCAGTACTTC. Its translation: CASSLGVGAPFYEQYF. The rearrangement uses TRBV5-1 and TRBJ2-7; tentatively, D is TRBD1 (5 bases). Germline V lookup: CDR1 SGHRS, CDR2 YFSETQ. The CDR3 is 16 amino acids. Between the trimmed V and J ends, which lost 0 bases and 3 bases, there was a span of 16 bases.

The chain uses TRBV19 and TRBJ2-2; 7 nucleotides agree with TRBD2. V was clipped by 6 bases and J by 0 bases; unmatched bases: 7. Germline V gene data show CDR1 as LNHDA and CDR2 as SQIVND (reference sequence). The CDR3 extends over 16 amino acids. CDR3 nucleotides: TGTGCCAGTAGACCCGTGGCGGGGGCGAACACCGGGGAGCTGTTTTTT. Protein: CASRPVAGANTGELFF.

The genes are TRBV29-1 and TRBJ1-2, with 8 nucleotides matching TRBD1. Trimming took 4 bases from V and 2 from J; bases not matched to a gene: 3. Germline assignment: CDR1 SQVTM and CDR2 ANQGSEA. This CDR3 is built from 13 residues. CDR3 nucleotides: TGCAGCGTTGGGGGACAGGCCAACTATGGCTACACCTTC. It is translated as CSVGGQANYGYTF. The variable domain in full, completed from reference TRBV29-1 and TRBJ1-2, reads SAVISQKPSRDICQRGTSLTIQCQVDSQVTMMFWYRQQPGQSLTLIATANQGSEATYESGFVIDKFPISRPNLTFSTLTVSNMSPEDSSIYLCSVGGQANYGYTFGSGTRLTVV.

Details on this clone: The sample carries other DNA sequences with the same CDR3. The chain uses TRBV19 and TRBJ1-5; 7 bases fit TRBD1. The CDR3 spans 15 residues. V lost 3 bases, J lost 2 bases, and 4 bases stayed unmatched. Germline lookup yields CDR1 LNHDA and CDR2 SQIVND (reference sequence). For the CDR3, the DNA is TGTGCCAGTAGTATTGACAGGGAGGGCAATCAGCCCCAGCATTTT. It is translated as CASSIDREGNQPQHF.

V is TRBV10-3 and J is TRBJ2-3; 7 bases line up with TRBD2. Germline V gene data show CDR1 as ENHRY and CDR2 as SYGVKD. Germline trimming cut 8 bases from V and 3 bases from J; bases unmatched to any gene: 5. The CDR3 loop spans 13 amino acids. The CDR3 region is CAIAASGTDTQYF. Written as DNA, the CDR3 is TGTGCCATCGCCGCTAGCGGTACAGATACGCAGTATTTT.

This sequence joins TRBV6-6 and TRBJ2-3; no clear D gene. CDR1 and CDR2 (germline): MNHNY, SVGAGI (reference sequence). Trimming removed 6 bases from V and 5 bases from J, with 9 bases in between. The CDR3 spans 12 residues. In nucleotides, the CDR3 is TGTGCCAGCAGCCCTGCGGTAGATACGCAGTATTTT. It yields the protein CASSPAVDTQYF.